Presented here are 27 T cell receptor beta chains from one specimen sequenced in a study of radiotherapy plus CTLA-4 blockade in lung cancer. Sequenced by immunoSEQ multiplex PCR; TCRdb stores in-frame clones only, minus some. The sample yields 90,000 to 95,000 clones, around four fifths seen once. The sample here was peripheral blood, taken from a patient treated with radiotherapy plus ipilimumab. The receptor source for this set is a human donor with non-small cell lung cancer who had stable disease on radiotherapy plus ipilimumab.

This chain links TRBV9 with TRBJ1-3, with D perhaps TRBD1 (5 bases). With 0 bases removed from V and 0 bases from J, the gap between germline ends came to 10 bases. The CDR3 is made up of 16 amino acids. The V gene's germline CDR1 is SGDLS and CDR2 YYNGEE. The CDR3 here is CASSVGGLSSGNTIYF. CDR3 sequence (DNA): TGTGCCAGCAGCGTAGGGGGACTTAGCTCTGGAAACACCATATATTTT.

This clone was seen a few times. CDR3 DNA: TGCGCCAGCAGGGTAGACAGCTCCTACAATGAGCAGTTCTTC. Protein sequence: CASRVDSSYNEQFF. This sequence joins TRBV5-1 and TRBJ2-1; tentatively, D is TRBD1 (5 bases). The length of the CDR3 is 14 residues. The V end was cut by 5 bases, the J end by 0 bases, with 9 bases between. CDR1 is SGHRS, CDR2 YFSETQ, per germline. The variable domain in full, completed from reference TRBV5-1 and TRBJ2-1, reads KAGVTQTPRYLIKTRGQQVTLSCSPISGHRSVSWYQQTPGQGLQFLFEYFSETQRNKGNFPGRFSGRQFSNSRSEMNVSTLELGDSALYLCASRVDSSYNEQFFGPGTRLTVL.

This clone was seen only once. CDR3 in DNA: TGTGCCAGCAGACCGACAGGAGCCTATGGCTACACCTTC. Its translation is CASRPTGAYGYTF. The chain employs TRBV6-5 and TRBJ1-2, with D possibly TRBD1 on 6 matching bases. CDR3 size: 13 residues. Between the trimmed V and J ends, which lost 6 bases and 4 bases, there was a span of 12 bases. Germline-derived CDR1 and CDR2 are MNHEY and SVGAGI.

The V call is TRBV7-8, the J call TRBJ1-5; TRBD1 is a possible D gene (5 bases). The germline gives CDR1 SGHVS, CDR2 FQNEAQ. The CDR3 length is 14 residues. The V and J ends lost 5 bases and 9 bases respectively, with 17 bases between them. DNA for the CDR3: TGTGCCAGCAGCATCGGCAGGGTGGGGGGGCCCCAGCATTTT. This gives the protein CASSIGRVGGPQHF.

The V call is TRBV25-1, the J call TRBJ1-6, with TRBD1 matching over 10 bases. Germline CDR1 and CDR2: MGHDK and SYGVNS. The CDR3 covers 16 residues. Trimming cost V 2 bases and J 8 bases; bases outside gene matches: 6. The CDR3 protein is CASSEDRGLRDSPLHF. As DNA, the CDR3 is TGTGCCAGCAGTGAAGACAGGGGGCTGAGAGATTCACCCCTCCACTTT. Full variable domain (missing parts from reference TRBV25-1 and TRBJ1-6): EADIYQTPRYLVIGTGKKITLECSQTMGHDKMYWYQQDPGMELHLIHYSYGVNSTEKGDLSSESTVSRIRTEHFPLTLESARPSHTSQYLCASSEDRGLRDSPLHFGNGTRLTVT.

The CDR3 reads CASRPESGRIPIIDNSPLHF. Here the CDR3 DNA reads TGTGCAAGTCGCCCCGAGAGCGGAAGGATACCAATTATTGATAATTCACCCCTCCACTTT. V and J are TRBV12-2 and TRBJ1-6. TRBV12-2 is designated a pseudogene. The CDR3 contains 20 residues.

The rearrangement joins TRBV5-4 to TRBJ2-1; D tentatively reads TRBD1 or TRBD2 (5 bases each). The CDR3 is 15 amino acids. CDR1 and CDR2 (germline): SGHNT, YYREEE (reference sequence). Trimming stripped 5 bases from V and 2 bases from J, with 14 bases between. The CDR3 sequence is CASRGSVGAYNEQFF. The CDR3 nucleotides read TGTGCCAGCAGGGGTAGTGTGGGGGCCTACAATGAGCAGTTCTTC.

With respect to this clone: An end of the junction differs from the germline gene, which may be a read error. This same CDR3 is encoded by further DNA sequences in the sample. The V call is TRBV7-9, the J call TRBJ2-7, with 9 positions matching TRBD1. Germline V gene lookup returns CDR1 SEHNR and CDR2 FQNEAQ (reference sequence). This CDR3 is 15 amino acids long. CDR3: CASSLEGTGQYEQYF. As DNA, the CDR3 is TGTGCCAGCAGCTTAGAGGGGACAGGGCAGTACGAGCAATACTTC.

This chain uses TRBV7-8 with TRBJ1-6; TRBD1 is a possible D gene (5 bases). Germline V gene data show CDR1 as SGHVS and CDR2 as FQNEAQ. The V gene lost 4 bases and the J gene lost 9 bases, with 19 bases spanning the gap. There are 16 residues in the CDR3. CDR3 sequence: CASSSSIGAPGSPLHF. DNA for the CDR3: TGTGCCAGCAGCTCCTCGATCGGGGCACCGGGTTCACCCCTCCACTTT. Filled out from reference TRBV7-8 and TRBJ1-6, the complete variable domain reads GAGVSQSPRYKVAKRGQDVALRCDPISGHVSLFWYQQALGQGPEFLTYFQNEAQLDKSGLPSDRFFAERPEGSVSTLKIQRTQQEDSAVYLCASSSSIGAPGSPLHFGNGTRLTVT.

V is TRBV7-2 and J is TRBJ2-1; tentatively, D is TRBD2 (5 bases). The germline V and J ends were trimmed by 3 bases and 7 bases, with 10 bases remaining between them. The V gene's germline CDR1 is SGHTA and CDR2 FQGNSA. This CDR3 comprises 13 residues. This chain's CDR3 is CASSLYLANEQFF. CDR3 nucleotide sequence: TGTGCCAGCAGCTTGTACTTAGCGAATGAGCAGTTCTTC.

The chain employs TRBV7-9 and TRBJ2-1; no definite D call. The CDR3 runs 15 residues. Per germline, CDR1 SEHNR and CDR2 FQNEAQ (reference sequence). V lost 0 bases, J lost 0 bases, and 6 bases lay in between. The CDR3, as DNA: TGTGCCAGCAGCTTAGCGTTAAGCTCCTACAATGAGCAGTTCTTC. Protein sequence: CASSLALSSYNEQFF. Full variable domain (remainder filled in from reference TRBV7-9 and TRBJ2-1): DTGVSQNPRHKITKRGQNVTFRCDPISEHNRLYWYRQTLGQGPEFLTYFQNEAQLEKSRLLSDRFSAERPKGSFSTLEIQRTEQGDSAMYLCASSLALSSYNEQFFGPGTRLTVL.

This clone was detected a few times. CDR3 sequence (DNA): TGTGCCAGTAAGGAGGGCTCCTATAATTCACCCCTCCACTTT. Its protein product is CASKEGSYNSPLHF. The gene calls are TRBV19 and TRBJ1-6; D is undetermined. Trimming took off 7 bases at V and 0 bases at J, with 7 bases between the two ends. The CDR3 loop spans 14 amino acids. The germline gives CDR1 LNHDA, CDR2 SQIVND (reference sequence).

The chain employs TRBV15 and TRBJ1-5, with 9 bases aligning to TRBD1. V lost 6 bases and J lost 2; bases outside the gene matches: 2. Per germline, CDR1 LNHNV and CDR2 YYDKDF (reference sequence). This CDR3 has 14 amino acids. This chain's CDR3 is CATRGDRGNQPQHF. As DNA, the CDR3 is TGTGCCACCAGAGGGGACAGGGGCAATCAGCCCCAGCATTTT.

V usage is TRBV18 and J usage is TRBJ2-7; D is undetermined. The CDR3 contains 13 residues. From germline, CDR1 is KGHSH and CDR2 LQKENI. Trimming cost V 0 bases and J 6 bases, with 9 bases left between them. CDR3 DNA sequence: TGTGCCAGCTCACCACCGTCATTGTTCGAGCAGTACTTC. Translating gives CASSPPSLFEQYF.

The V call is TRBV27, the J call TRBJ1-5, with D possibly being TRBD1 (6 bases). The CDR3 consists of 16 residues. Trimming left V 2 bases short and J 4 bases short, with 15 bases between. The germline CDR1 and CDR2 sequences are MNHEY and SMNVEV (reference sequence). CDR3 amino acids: CASSLQGTLLNQPQHF. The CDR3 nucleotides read TGTGCCAGCAGTTTACAGGGGACGCTTCTAAATCAGCCCCAGCATTTT.

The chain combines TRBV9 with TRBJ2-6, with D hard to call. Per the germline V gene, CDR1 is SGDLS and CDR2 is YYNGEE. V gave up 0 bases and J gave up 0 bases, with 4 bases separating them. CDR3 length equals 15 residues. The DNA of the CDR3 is TGTGCCAGCAGCGTAGGGCTCTCTGGGGCCAACGTCCTGACTTTC. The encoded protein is CASSVGLSGANVLTF. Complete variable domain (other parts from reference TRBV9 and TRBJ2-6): DSGVTQTPKHLITATGQRVTLRCSPRSGDLSVYWYQQSLDQGLQFLIQYYNGEERAKGNILERFSAQQFPDLHSELNLSSLELGDSALYFCASSVGLSGANVLTFGAGSRLTVL.

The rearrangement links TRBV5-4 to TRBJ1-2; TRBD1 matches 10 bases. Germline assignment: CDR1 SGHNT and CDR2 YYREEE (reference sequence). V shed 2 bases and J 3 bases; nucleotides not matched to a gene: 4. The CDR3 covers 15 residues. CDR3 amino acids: CASSFRDRGHYGYTF. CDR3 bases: TGTGCCAGCAGCTTCCGGGACAGGGGACACTATGGCTACACCTTC.

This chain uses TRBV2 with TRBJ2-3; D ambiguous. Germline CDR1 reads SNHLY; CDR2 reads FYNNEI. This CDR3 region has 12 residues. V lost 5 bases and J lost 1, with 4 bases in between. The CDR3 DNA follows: TGTGCCAGCAGTTTCCGCACAGATACGCAGTATTTT. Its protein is CASSFRTDTQYF.

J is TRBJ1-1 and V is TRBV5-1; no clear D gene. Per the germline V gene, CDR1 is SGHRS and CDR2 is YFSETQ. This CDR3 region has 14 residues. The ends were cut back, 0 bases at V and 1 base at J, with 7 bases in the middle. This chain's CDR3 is CASSLAPSNTEAFF. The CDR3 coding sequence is TGCGCCAGCAGCTTGGCCCCCTCGAACACTGAAGCTTTCTTT.

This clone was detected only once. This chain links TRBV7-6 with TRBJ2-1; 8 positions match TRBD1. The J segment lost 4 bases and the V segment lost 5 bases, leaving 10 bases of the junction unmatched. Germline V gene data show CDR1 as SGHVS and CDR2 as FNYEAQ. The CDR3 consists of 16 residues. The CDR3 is CASSAWTGIEYNEQFF. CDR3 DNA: TGTGCCAGCAGCGCCTGGACAGGGATAGAATACAATGAGCAGTTCTTC.

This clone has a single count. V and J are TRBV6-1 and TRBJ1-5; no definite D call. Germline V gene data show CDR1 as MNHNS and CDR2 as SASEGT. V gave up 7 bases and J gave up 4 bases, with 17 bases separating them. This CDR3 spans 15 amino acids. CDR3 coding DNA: TGTGCCAGCACCCTTACTAGGGTTGAGAATCAGCCCCAGCATTTT. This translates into CASTLTRVENQPQHF.

CDR3 loop: CASSRGRLASYQETQYF. The CDR3 DNA reads as TGTGCCAGCAGCCGAGGTCGGCTCGCCTCTTACCAAGAGACCCAGTACTTC. The V and J genes are TRBV14 and TRBJ2-5; D is unclear. V lost 4 bases to trimming and J lost 0 bases, with 18 bases between them. The CDR3 has 17 residues. Looked up from germline, CDR1 is SGHDN and CDR2 is FVKESK.

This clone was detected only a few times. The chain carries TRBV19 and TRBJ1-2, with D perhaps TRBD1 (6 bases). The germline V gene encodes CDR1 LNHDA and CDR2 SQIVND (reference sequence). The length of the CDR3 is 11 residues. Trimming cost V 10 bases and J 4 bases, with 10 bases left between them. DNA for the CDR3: TGTGCCACCACAGGGTTCTATGGCTACACCTTC. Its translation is CATTGFYGYTF.

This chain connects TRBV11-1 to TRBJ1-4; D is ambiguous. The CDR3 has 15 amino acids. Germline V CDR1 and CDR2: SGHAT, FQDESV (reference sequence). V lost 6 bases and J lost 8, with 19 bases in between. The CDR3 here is CASRPGSTRMEKLFF. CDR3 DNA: TGTGCCAGCAGACCCGGATCCACCCGCATGGAAAAACTGTTTTTT.

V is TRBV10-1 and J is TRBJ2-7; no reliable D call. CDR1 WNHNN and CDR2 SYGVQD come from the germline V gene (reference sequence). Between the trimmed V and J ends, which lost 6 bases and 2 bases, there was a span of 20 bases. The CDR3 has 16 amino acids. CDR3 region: CASRIGRVGKPYEQYF. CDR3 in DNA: TGCGCCAGCAGGATTGGACGGGTCGGAAAACCCTACGAGCAGTACTTC.

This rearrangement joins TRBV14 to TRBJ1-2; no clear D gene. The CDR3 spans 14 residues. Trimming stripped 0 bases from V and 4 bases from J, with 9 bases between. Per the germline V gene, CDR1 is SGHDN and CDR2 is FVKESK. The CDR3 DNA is TGTGCCAGCAGCCAAGATAGGACGGGCTATGGCTACACCTTC. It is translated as CASSQDRTGYGYTF. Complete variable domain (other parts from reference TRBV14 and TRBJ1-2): EAGVTQFPSHSVIEKGQTVTLRCDPISGHDNLYWYRRVMGKEIKFLLHFVKESKQDESGMPNNRFLAERTGGTYSTLKVQPAELEDSGVYFCASSQDRTGYGYTFGSGTRLTVV.

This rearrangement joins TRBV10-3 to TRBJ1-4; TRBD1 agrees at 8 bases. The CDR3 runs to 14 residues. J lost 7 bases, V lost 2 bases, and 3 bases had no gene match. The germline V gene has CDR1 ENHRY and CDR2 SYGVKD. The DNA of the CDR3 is TGTGCCATCAGTGAGGCAGACAGGGGTGAAAAACTGTTTTTT. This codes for CAISEADRGEKLFF.